These T cell receptor beta chains were read from a single sample in a study of blood T cells in healthy people across ages. Via MiXCR, TCRdb re-called the 5' RACE reads, giving one row per CDR3 protein. The sample comprises around 800,000 distinct CDR3 sequences, 50% to 65% of which are singletons, and approximately 41% rests with the top ten. The sequencing input was blood. Receptors originate from a man older than 75 in good health. CDR3s include the opening cysteine and the closing phenylalanine or tryptophan. D genes are given only for firm matches. Rows give clone size only sometimes, using once, few, many, or a class for an expanded clone.

J	size	D	V	CDR3	DNA
TRBJ2-6	few	-	TRBV27	CASSPASGANVLTF	TGTGCCAGCAGTCCCGCATCTGGGGCCAACGTCCTGACTTTC
TRBJ2-3	few	TRBD1	TRBV20-1	CSATDGQAPKTDTQYF	TGCAGTGCTACAGATGGACAGGCGCCAAAAACAGATACGCAGTATTTT
TRBJ1-1	-	-	TRBV14	CASSQGTRSLNTEAFF	TGTGCCAGCAGCCAAGGGACTCGATCGTTGAACACTGAAGCTTTCTTT
TRBJ2-3	-	-	TRBV14	CASSHKGHTDTQYF	TGTGCCAGCAGCCACAAGGGCCACACAGATACGCAGTATTTT
TRBJ2-1	once	-	TRBV5-1	CASSLIGSQSSYNEQFF	TGCGCCAGCAGCCTCATCGGCAGCCAGAGCTCCTACAATGAGCAGTTCTTC
TRBJ2-1	-	-	TRBV5-1	CASSWAGATSNEQFF	TGCGCCAGCAGCTGGGCCGGGGCTACATCCAATGAGCAGTTCTTC
TRBJ2-5	-	TRBD2	TRBV2	CASSVTSGRETQYF	TGTGCCAGCAGTGTAACTAGCGGACGAGAGACCCAGTACTTC
TRBJ2-1	-	-	TRBV2	CASLRRDEQFF	TGTGCCAGCCTGAGGCGGGATGAGCAGTTCTTC
TRBJ2-7	-	TRBD2	TRBV6-6	CASSHRGDTYEQYF	TGTGCCAGCAGCCACCGGGGGGATACCTACGAGCAGTACTTC
TRBJ1-4	-	TRBD1	TRBV5-6	CASSLMGQGPEKLFF	TGTGCCAGCAGCTTGATGGGACAGGGACCAGAAAAACTGTTTTTT
TRBJ1-4	-	-	TRBV9	CASSPTGTKAKLFF	TGTGCCAGCAGCCCTACAGGGACTAAGGCGAAACTGTTTTTT
TRBJ1-4	-	-	TRBV5-1	CASSGGATTTNEKLFF	TGCGCCAGCAGCGGCGGGGCTACGACAACTAATGAAAAACTGTTTTTT
TRBJ2-3	-	-	TRBV4-1	CASSQDEGRPDTQYF	TGCGCCAGCAGCCAAGATGAAGGCCGCCCAGATACGCAGTATTTT
TRBJ2-1	-	TRBD1	TRBV20-1	CSASRTGRWSEQFF	TGCAGTGCTAGTAGGACAGGGCGTTGGAGTGAGCAGTTCTTC
TRBJ2-3	-	TRBD2	TRBV5-1	CASSFSGTGPGGYAYF	TGCGCCAGCAGCTTTTCCGGGACGGGGCCGGGGGGATACGCGTATTTT
TRBJ2-7	few	-	TRBV7-2	CASSLAPMYEQYF	TGTGCCAGCAGCTTAGCGCCAATGTACGAGCAGTACTTC
TRBJ2-1	few	TRBD2	TRBV6-2/TRBV6-3	CASSYSGLNEQFF	TGTGCCAGCAGTTACTCGGGACTAAATGAGCAGTTCTTC
TRBJ2-7	-	-	TRBV7-9	CASSLARTYDEQYF	TGTGCCAGCAGCTTAGCCCGGACATACGACGAGCAGTACTTC
TRBJ2-1	-	-	TRBV5-1	CASSFDTGSYNEQFF	TGCGCCAGCAGCTTTGACACTGGCTCCTACAATGAGCAGTTCTTC
TRBJ2-7	-	-	TRBV11-2	CASSPSDSYEQYF	TGTGCCAGCAGCCCTAGCGATTCCTACGAGCAGTACTTC
TRBJ1-2	-	-	TRBV10-3	CAIQPGAAVNGYTF	TGTGCCATCCAACCCGGGGCAGCGGTAAATGGCTACACCTTC
TRBJ1-4	-	-	TRBV2	CASSAAAANEKLFF	TGTGCCAGCAGTGCGGCGGCAGCTAATGAAAAACTGTTTTTT
TRBJ2-7	-	TRBD1	TRBV12-3/TRBV12-4	CASSFGDRGEQYF	TGTGCCAGCAGTTTTGGGGACAGGGGAGAGCAGTACTTC
TRBJ2-4	-	TRBD2	TRBV20-1	CSASERPGGIQYF	TGCAGTGCTTCGGAGCGGCCGGGAGGGATTCAGTACTTC
TRBJ2-7	-	-	TRBV5-6	CASSRRTERISSYEQYF	TGTGCCAGCAGCAGACGGACAGAAAGGATTAGCTCCTACGAGCAGTACTTC
TRBJ2-7	-	-	TRBV10-3	CAISESEGAVSYEQYF	TGTGCCATCAGTGAGTCAGAAGGAGCGGTGAGCTACGAGCAGTACTTC
TRBJ2-6	-	-	TRBV2	CASRQGNSGANVLTF	TGTGCCAGCAGACAGGGAAACTCTGGGGCCAACGTCCTGACTTTC
TRBJ2-3	-	TRBD2	TRBV3-1	CASSQARLAGGGDTQYF	TGTGCCAGCAGCCAAGCTCGCCTAGCGGGAGGAGGAGATACGCAGTATTTT
TRBJ2-1	-	-	TRBV5-1	CASRETAYNEQFF	TGCGCCAGCAGGGAGACAGCCTACAATGAGCAGTTCTTC
TRBJ1-2	-	-	TRBV24-1	CATSDTVNKSGYTF	TGTGCCACCAGTGATACCGTGAATAAAAGTGGCTACACCTTC
TRBJ1-6	-	-	TRBV20-1	CSARAPGADNSPLHF	TGCAGTGCTAGGGCCCCCGGGGCCGATAATTCACCCCTCCACTTT
TRBJ2-3	few	-	TRBV7-8	CASSSAGLRTDTQYF	TGTGCCAGCAGCTCGGCAGGGCTCCGCACAGATACGCAGTATTTT
TRBJ2-1	few	TRBD2	TRBV9	CASSATGTSGSNEQFF	TGTGCCAGCAGCGCCACCGGGACTAGCGGGAGTAATGAGCAGTTCTTC
TRBJ1-2	few	-	TRBV6-1	CASSATANYGYTF	TGTGCCAGCAGTGCGACGGCTAACTATGGCTACACCTTC
TRBJ2-2	-	-	TRBV25-1	CVSSGQGVFTGELFF	TGTGTCAGCAGTGGTCAGGGAGTATTCACCGGGGAGCTGTTTTTT
TRBJ2-1	-	-	TRBV29-1	CSPHRRNNEQFF	TGCAGCCCCCATCGGCGGAACAATGAGCAGTTCTTC
TRBJ2-7	-	TRBD2	TRBV20-1	CSARDLGLAGEGYEQYF	TGCAGTGCTAGAGATTTGGGACTAGCGGGAGAAGGGTACGAGCAGTACTTC
TRBJ2-3	few	-	TRBV29-1	CSAQGPLSSDTQYF	TGCAGCGCGCAGGGGCCACTTTCTTCAGATACGCAGTATTTT
TRBJ1-5	few	TRBD1	TRBV6-2/TRBV6-3	CASSPGGTGSNQPQHF	TGTGCCAGCTCTCCTGGGGGGACAGGGTCGAATCAGCCCCAGCATTTT
TRBJ2-4	-	-	TRBV7-9	CAILGSKNIQYF	TGTGCCATACTGGGCAGCAAAAACATTCAGTACTTC
TRBJ2-1	few	-	TRBV11-2	CASSVGPGGYNEQFF	TGTGCCAGCAGCGTTGGTCCCGGGGGTTACAATGAGCAGTTCTTC